A selection of T cell receptor beta chains follows, all from one sample in a study of control samples from healthy donors and cancer patients. The method was immunoSEQ multiplex PCR; TCRdb's version includes in-frame clones alone and lacks a portion of them. The sample shows about 120,000 clones, roughly 90% of them seen only once. Sequenced material: blood. The receptors were gathered from a man aged 45 to 65 in good health. Each CDR3 is given with its conserved first and last residue. Each record gives: J gene, clone size, D gene, V gene, CDR3 protein, CDR3 DNA. D genes are given only for firm matches. Clone size is given for some rows only: seen once, a few or many times, or a class if the clone is expanded.

>TRBJ1-2|.|.|TRBV7-2
CASSNNYGYTF
TGTGCCAGCAGCAATAACTATGGCTACACCTTC
>TRBJ2-5|.|.|TRBV5-6
CASSLGSQETQYF
TGTGCCAGCAGCTTGGGCTCGCAAGAGACCCAGTACTTC
>TRBJ1-1|.|.|TRBV12-3/TRBV12-4
CASRFLQGTEAFF
TGTGCCAGCAGGTTTCTCCAGGGCACTGAAGCTTTCTTT
>TRBJ2-3|.|TRBD2|TRBV19
CASSSISGGSTDTQYF
TGTGCCAGTAGTTCAATTAGCGGGGGCTCGACAGATACGCAGTATTTT
>TRBJ2-2|few|.|TRBV5-1
CASRFQPTGELFF
TGCGCCAGCAGGTTCCAGCCCACCGGGGAGCTGTTTTTT
>TRBJ1-3|.|.|TRBV14
CASSQDRSPSGNTIYF
TGTGCCAGCAGCCAAGACCGCTCTCCTTCTGGAAACACCATATATTTT
>TRBJ1-5|.|.|TRBV19
CASTPGYGFSNQPQHF
TGTGCCAGTACCCCTGGGTACGGGTTTAGCAATCAGCCCCAGCATTTT
>TRBJ2-4|.|.|TRBV19
CASSMGSGRVDIQYF
TGTGCCAGTAGTATGGGATCGGGCAGGGTGGACATTCAGTACTTC
>TRBJ1-2|.|.|TRBV2
CASRRDTRYGYTF
TGTGCCAGCAGGCGGGACACCCGCTATGGCTACACCTTC
>TRBJ1-1|.|.|TRBV15
CATSRDQAGLNTEAFF
TGTGCCACCAGCAGAGATCAGGCAGGTTTGAACACTGAAGCTTTCTTT
>TRBJ1-1|.|.|TRBV30
CAWNKAAGNTEAFF
TGTGCCTGGAATAAGGCAGCCGGGAACACTGAAGCTTTCTTT
>TRBJ1-1|.|.|TRBV9
CASSTGDGTEAFF
TGTGCCAGCAGCACCGGGGATGGAACTGAAGCTTTCTTT
>TRBJ2-1|.|.|TRBV27
CASRPTTAYNEQFF
TGTGCCAGCAGGCCCACGACAGCATACAATGAGCAGTTCTTC
>TRBJ2-5|.|.|TRBV19
CASSGTTQETQYF
TGTGCCAGTAGCGGGACAACCCAAGAGACCCAGTACTTC
>TRBJ1-1|.|.|TRBV4-1
CASSPGVGGFMNTEAFF
TGCGCCAGCAGCCCGGGGGTCGGGGGTTTTATGAACACTGAAGCTTTCTTT
>TRBJ1-2|.|TRBD1|TRBV5-6
CASTQRGREGYTF
TGTGCCAGCACCCAGAGGGGGCGAGAGGGCTACACCTTC
>TRBJ2-6|.|.|TRBV12-3/TRBV12-4
CASRESGANVLTF
TGTGCCAGTAGGGAATCTGGGGCCAACGTCCTGACTTTC
>TRBJ2-5|.|.|TRBV30
CAWSASTETQYF
TGTGCCTGGAGTGCGTCTACAGAGACCCAGTACTTC
>TRBJ1-1|.|.|TRBV7-2
CASNPYPGTEAFF
TGTGCCAGCAACCCTTATCCGGGCACTGAAGCTTTCTTT
>TRBJ1-2|.|.|TRBV29-1
CSVEDHRVHNYGYTF
TGCAGCGTTGAAGATCACAGGGTCCATAACTATGGCTACACCTTC
>TRBJ1-1|once|.|TRBV20-1
CSARPTGEAFF
TGCAGTGCTAGACCAACGGGTGAAGCTTTCTTT
>TRBJ1-1|few|.|TRBV23-1
CASSQPLREGNTEAFF
TGCGCCAGCAGTCAACCCCTGAGGGAGGGGAACACTGAAGCTTTCTTT
>TRBJ2-3|.|TRBD2|TRBV6-1
CASSARFSGTRTDTQYF
TGTGCCAGCAGTGCCCGGTTTAGCGGGACACGCACAGATACGCAGTATTTT
>TRBJ2-2|.|.|TRBV2
CASSDMLARRLTNTGELFF
TGTGCCAGCAGTGACATGTTGGCGAGGAGACTAACGAACACCGGGGAGCTGTTTTTT
>TRBJ1-5|.|.|TRBV18
CASSPVDTSYSNQPQHF
TGTGCCAGCTCACCGGTTGACACTTCCTATAGCAATCAGCCCCAGCATTTT
>TRBJ1-3|.|TRBD1|TRBV11-1
CASSLLRQGHTIYF
TGTGCCAGCAGCTTACTGCGACAGGGACACACCATATATTTT
>TRBJ2-5|.|TRBD1|TRBV29-1
CSVEGDRGHETQYF
TGCAGCGTTGAGGGGGACAGGGGGCATGAGACCCAGTACTTC
>TRBJ1-2|.|.|TRBV2
CASSEFAASSAGGYTF
TGTGCCAGCAGTGAATTTGCGGCCTCCTCCGCCGGTGGCTACACCTTC
>TRBJ1-1|.|TRBD1|TRBV7-2
CASSYRGQNTEAFF
TGTGCCAGCAGCTACAGGGGGCAGAACACTGAAGCTTTCTTT
>TRBJ1-2|.|TRBD1|TRBV6-6
CASSRVTRGGYNYGYTF
TGTGCCAGCAGTCGCGTTACCAGGGGGGGCTATAACTATGGCTACACCTTC
>TRBJ1-5|.|TRBD1|TRBV9
CASSRGTGGNQPQHF
TGTGCCAGCAGTAGAGGGACAGGGGGTAATCAGCCCCAGCATTTT
>TRBJ2-7|.|TRBD2|TRBV5-1
CASSLARGGLEQYF
TGCGCCAGCAGCTTGGCGCGGGGGGGCCTCGAGCAGTACTTC
>TRBJ2-1|.|TRBD1|TRBV19
CASSIRQGIDNEQFF
TGTGCCAGTAGTATACGACAGGGAATTGACAATGAGCAGTTCTTC
>TRBJ2-1|.|TRBD2|TRBV25-1
CASRHITSGPFNEQFF
TGTGCCAGCAGGCATATTACTAGCGGGCCTTTTAATGAGCAGTTCTTC
>TRBJ2-2|.|.|TRBV24-1
CATSDAGIGELFF
TGTGCCACCAGTGATGCTGGGATCGGGGAGCTGTTTTTT
>TRBJ1-6|.|.|TRBV5-6
CASSLASGAGSPLHF
TGTGCCAGCAGCTTGGCGTCGGGGGCTGGATCACCCCTCCACTTT
>TRBJ2-3|.|.|TRBV10-3
CAISDPRAFSTDTQYF
TGTGCCATCAGTGACCCGAGGGCGTTTAGCACAGATACGCAGTATTTT
>TRBJ2-6|.|.|TRBV5-8
CASRIRAGANVLTF
TGTGCCAGCAGAATCCGGGCTGGGGCCAACGTCCTGACTTTC
>TRBJ2-1|.|.|TRBV9
CASSVGPSRYNEQFF
TGTGCCAGCAGCGTAGGGCCTTCGAGATACAATGAGCAGTTCTTC